Sequencing of this TCR beta chain was carried out in a study of blood T cell repertoires in COVID-19. About the study: The United States, Italy and Spain provided the acute and convalescent COVID-19 samples. The analysed material was cDNA or gDNA that came from T cells, B-cell-depleted T cells, or PBMCs.

Only in-frame clones appear in the TCRdb table, and some are missing; sequencing was by immunoSEQ multiplex PCR. The sample lists about 68,000 clones, about 80% occurring once. Looked up from germline, CDR1 is SGHRS and CDR2 is YFSETQ. The length of the CDR3 is 15 residues. The V and J ends lost 5 bases and 3 bases, in that order; junction bases with no gene match: 8. The sample taken for sequencing was peripheral blood. V and J are TRBV5-1 and TRBJ2-3, with 8 bases identical to TRBD1. The origin of this receptor is an older man with acute or convalescent COVID-19. The CDR3 here is CASSSGQGITDTQYF. The DNA of the CDR3 is TGCGCCAGCAGTTCCGGACAGGGAATTACAGATACGCAGTATTTT.